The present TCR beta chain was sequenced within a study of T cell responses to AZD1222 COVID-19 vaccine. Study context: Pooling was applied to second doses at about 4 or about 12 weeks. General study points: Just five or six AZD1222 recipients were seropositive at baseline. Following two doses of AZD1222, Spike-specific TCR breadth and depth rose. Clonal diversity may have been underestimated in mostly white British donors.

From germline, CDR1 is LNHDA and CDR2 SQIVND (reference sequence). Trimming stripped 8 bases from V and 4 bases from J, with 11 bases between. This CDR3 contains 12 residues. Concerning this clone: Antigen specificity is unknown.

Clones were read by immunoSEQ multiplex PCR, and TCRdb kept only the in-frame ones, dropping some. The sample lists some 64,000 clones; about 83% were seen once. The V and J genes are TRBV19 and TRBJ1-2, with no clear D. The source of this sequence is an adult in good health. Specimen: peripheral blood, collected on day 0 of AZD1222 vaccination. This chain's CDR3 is CASRPPLYGYTF. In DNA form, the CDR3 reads TGTGCCAGTCGGCCGCCTCTCTATGGCTACACCTTC.